What follows describes a single TCR beta chain. The source of the sample is a study of blood T cell repertoires in COVID-19. Looking at the study overall: Researchers got acute and convalescent COVID-19 samples from the United States, Italy and Spain. Sample material is recorded as cDNA or gDNA derived from T cells, B-cell-depleted T cells, or PBMCs.

In the original workflow: The assay estimated nucleated cells by amplifying reference gene primers. Profiling relied on immunoSEQ multiplex PCR, and the TCRdb table lists in-frame clones only, not all of them. The V and J calls and clone size were taken over from that table, and D and trimming were inferred from the DNA. The table records about 220,000 clones, around 82% of them present only once. The source is a woman in her 70s with acute or convalescent COVID-19. Sequencing input: peripheral blood.

CDR3 coding DNA: TGTGCCAGCAGCTTGTATGCTAGCGGAGGGAATGAGCAGTTCTTC. The encoded protein is CASSLYASGGNEQFF. J is TRBJ2-1 and V is TRBV5-6, with 7 positions matching TRBD2. There are 15 residues in the CDR3. Germline CDR1 and CDR2: SGHDT and YYEEEE. Unmatched junction bases numbered 8, after V lost 1 base and J lost 7 bases.